The clone carrying this T cell receptor (beta chain) was recorded once. These data come from a study of long-term antiretroviral therapy in people with HIV. The CDR3 runs to 18 residues. From germline, CDR1 is SEHNR and CDR2 FQNEAQ (reference sequence). With V trimmed by 4 bases and J by 0 bases, 12 bases remained unmatched. Sequencing relied on immunoSEQ assay v3.0, run at survey level. The assay was immunoSEQ multiplex PCR, and TCRdb's table has in-frame clones only and misses some. The data hold almost 35,000 clones, with 85% to 95% observed a single time. This chain uses TRBV7-9 with TRBJ2-3, with 8 positions matching TRBD1. Source: unsorted PBMCs, taken more than 5 years after starting antiretroviral therapy. The sequence derives from a woman aged 45-65 years with HIV. CDR3 amino acids: CASSSTTPYRGSTDTQYF. As DNA, the CDR3 is TGTGCCAGCAGCTCCACCACGCCATACAGGGGGAGCACAGATACGCAGTATTTT.